This T cell receptor (beta chain) derives from a study of cytomegalovirus exposure and HLA in healthy donors. Germline lookup yields CDR1 SGHTS and CDR2 YDEGEE. The CDR3 is 13 residues long. V lost 4 bases to trimming and J lost 7 bases, with 9 bases between them. Primers for the PCR totalled 60 Vbeta and 13 Jbeta. Assay: immunoSEQ multiplex PCR; the TCRdb copy retains only in-frame clones and omits some. The table records 93,000 or so clones, 80% to 90% of them present only once. The chain employs TRBV5-8 and TRBJ1-6; maybe TRBD1 (6 bases). The source material was PBMCs. This TCR came from a woman in her late teens or twenties in good health and CMV-seropositive. CDR3 protein: CASSIGTNSPLHF. For the CDR3, the DNA is TGTGCCAGCAGCATCGGGACAAATTCACCCCTCCACTTT. Looking up the rest from reference TRBV5-8 and TRBJ1-6 gives the full variable domain: EAGVTQSPTHLIKTRGQQATLRCSPISGHTSVYWYQQALGLGLQFLLWYDEGEERNRGNFPPRFSGRQFPNYSSELNVNALELEDSALYLCASSIGTNSPLHFGNGTRLTVT.